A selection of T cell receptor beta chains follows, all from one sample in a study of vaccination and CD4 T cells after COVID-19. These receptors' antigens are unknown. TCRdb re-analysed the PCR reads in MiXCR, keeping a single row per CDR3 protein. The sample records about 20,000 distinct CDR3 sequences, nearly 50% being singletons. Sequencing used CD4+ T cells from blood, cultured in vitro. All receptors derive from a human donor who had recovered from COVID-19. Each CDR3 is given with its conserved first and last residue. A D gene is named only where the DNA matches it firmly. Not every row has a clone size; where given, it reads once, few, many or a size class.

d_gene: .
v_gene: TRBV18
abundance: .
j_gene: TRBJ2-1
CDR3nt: TGTGCCAGCTCACCACCGGGTATACTAGAGACGAACAATGAGCAGTTCTTC
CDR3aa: CASSPPGILETNNEQFF

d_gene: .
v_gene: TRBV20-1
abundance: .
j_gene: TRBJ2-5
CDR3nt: TGCAGTGCTACCCGAGCGAGGGAACGGGAGACCCAGTACTTC
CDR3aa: CSATRARERETQYF

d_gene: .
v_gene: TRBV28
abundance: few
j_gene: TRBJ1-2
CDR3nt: TGTGCCAGCACCCTCCCCCCAGAAGGCTACACCTTC
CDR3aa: CASTLPPEGYTF

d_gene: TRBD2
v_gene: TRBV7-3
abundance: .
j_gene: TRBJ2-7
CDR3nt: TGTGCCAGCAGCTTTACTAGCGGGAAGATCTACGAGCAGTACTTC
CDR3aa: CASSFTSGKIYEQYF

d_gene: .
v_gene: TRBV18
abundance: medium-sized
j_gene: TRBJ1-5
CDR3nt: TGTGCCAGCTCCTCCTTGGGGGAGGATCAGCCCCAGCATTTT
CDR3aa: CASSSLGEDQPQHF

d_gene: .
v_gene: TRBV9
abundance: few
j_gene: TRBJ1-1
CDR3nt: TGTGCCAGCAGCGTAGGGAGCCTGGGGACTGAAGCTTTCTTT
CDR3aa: CASSVGSLGTEAFF

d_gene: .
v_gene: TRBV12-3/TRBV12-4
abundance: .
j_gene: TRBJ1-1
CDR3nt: TGTGCTAGCAGCCCTTACAGTGAAAATACTGAAGCTTTCTTT
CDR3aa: CASSPYSENTEAFF

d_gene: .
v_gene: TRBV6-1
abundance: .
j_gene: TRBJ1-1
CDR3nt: TGTGCCAGCGGGAGGGGGGGACACCAAGCTTTCTTT
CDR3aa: CASGRGGHQAFF

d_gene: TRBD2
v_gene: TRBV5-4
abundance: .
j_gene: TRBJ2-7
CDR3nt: TGTGCCACCCCCGGGGGGAGGAACGAGCAGTACTTC
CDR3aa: CATPGGRNEQYF

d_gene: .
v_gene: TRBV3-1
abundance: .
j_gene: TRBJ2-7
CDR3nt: TGTGCCAGCAGCCAAGATTGGGACCCGCCCGAGCAGTACTTC
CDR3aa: CASSQDWDPPEQYF

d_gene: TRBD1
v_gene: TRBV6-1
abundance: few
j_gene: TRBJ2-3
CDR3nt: TGTGCCAGCAGTCCCACAGGGGAAGACACAGATACGCAGTATTTT
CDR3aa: CASSPTGEDTDTQYF

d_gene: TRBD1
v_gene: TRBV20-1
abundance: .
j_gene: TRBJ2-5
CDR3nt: TGCAGTGCTAGAGCATCACAGGGGGCCCAAGAGACCCAGTACTTC
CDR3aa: CSARASQGAQETQYF

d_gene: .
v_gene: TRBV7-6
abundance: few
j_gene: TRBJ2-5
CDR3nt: TGTGCCAGCAGCTTCAGTGGCAGGGGTTCAGAGACCCAGTACTTC
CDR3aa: CASSFSGRGSETQYF

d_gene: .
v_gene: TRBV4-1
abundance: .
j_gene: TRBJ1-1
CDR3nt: TGCGCCAGCAGCCAAGGTTTGGCAGCCATGAACACTGAAGCTTTCTTT
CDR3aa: CASSQGLAAMNTEAFF

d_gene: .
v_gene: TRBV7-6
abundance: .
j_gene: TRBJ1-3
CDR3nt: TGTGCCAGCAGCCTAGGACGGGTTGGAAACACCATATATTTT
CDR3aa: CASSLGRVGNTIYF

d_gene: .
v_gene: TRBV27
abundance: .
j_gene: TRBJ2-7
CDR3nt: TGTGCCAGCAGTTTCTTCCCACAGGGAACCTACGAGCAGTACTTC
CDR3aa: CASSFFPQGTYEQYF

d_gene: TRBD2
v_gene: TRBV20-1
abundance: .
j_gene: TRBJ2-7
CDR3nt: TGCAGTGCTAGCGGAGGCGGGAGGGTCTACGAGCAGTACTTC
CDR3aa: CSASGGGRVYEQYF

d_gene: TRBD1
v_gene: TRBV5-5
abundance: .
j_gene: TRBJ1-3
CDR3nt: TGTGCCAGCAGTCGGACAGGGGGCAACACCATATATTTT
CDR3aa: CASSRTGGNTIYF

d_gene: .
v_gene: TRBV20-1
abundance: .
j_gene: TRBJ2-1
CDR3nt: TGCAGTGCTAGAGTACAGGGACCATATTACAATGAGCAGTTCTTC
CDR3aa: CSARVQGPYYNEQFF

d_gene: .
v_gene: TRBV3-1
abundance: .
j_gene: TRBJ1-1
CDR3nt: TGTGCCAGCAGCCCGTGGGAAGCCGGGATGAACACTGAAGCTTTCTTT
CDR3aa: CASSPWEAGMNTEAFF

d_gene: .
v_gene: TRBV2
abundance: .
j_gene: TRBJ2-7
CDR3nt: TGTGCCAGCAGCGACCTCAGCGGAACCCTCGGGGAGCAGTACTTC
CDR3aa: CASSDLSGTLGEQYF

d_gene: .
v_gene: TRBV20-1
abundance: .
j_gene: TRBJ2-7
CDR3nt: TGCAGTGCTGCCCGGGCAGGGGTGAACTACGAGCAGTACTTC
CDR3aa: CSAARAGVNYEQYF

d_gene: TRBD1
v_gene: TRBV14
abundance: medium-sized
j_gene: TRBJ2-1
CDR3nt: TGTGCCAGCAGCCCCTTGACAGGGGGAAAGATTGAGCAGTTCTTC
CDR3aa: CASSPLTGGKIEQFF

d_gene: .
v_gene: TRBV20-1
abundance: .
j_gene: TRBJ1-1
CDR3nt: TGCAGTGCTAGCCAGAGGATAGATACTGAAGCTTTCTTT
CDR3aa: CSASQRIDTEAFF

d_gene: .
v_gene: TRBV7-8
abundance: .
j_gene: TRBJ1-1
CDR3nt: TGTGCCAGCAGCTTAGTAGTAAGGCGAGGGAGTGTGAACACTGAAGCTTTCTTT
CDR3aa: CASSLVVRRGSVNTEAFF

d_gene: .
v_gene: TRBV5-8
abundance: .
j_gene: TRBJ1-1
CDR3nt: TGTGCCAGCCCGGATCTGAGTGGGCAGAGCGACACTGAAGCTTTCTTT
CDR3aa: CASPDLSGQSDTEAFF

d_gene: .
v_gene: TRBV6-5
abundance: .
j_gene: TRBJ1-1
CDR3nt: TGTGCCAGCAGTTACTCGGGGATGGTAGACACTGAAGCTTTCTTT
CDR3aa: CASSYSGMVDTEAFF

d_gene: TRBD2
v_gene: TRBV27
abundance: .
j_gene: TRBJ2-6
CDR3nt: TGTGCCACCAGGTTTCAAAGCGGGGCTGGGGCCAACGTCCTGACTTTC
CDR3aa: CATRFQSGAGANVLTF